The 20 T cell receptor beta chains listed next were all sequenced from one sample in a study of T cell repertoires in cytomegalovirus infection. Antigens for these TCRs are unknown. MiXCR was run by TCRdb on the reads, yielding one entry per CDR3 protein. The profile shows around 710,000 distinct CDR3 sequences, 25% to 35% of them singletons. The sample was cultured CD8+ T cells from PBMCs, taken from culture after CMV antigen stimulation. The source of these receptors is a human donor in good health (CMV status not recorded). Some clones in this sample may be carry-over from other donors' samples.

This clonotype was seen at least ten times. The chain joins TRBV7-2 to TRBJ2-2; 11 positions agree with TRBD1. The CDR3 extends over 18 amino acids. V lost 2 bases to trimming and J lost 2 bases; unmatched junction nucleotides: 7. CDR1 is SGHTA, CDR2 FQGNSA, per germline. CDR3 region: CASSLLRDRGSNTGELFF. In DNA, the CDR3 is TGTGCCAGCAGCTTACTCCGGGACAGGGGGTCTAACACCGGGGAGCTGTTTTTT.

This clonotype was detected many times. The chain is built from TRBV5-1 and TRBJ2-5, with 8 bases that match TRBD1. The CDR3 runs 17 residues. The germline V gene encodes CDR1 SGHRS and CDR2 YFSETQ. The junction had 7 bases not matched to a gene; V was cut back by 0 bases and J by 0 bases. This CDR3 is CASSLGDRGSYQETQYF. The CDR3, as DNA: TGCGCCAGCAGCTTGGGAGACAGGGGCTCGTACCAAGAGACCCAGTACTTC.

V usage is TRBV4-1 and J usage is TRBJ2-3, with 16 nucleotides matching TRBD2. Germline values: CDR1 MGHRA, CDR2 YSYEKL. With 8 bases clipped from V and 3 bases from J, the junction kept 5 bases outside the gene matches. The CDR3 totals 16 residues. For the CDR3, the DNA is TGCGCCAGCGGGACTAGCGGGGGGGCCGGGACAGATACGCAGTATTTT. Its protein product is CASGTSGGAGTDTQYF.

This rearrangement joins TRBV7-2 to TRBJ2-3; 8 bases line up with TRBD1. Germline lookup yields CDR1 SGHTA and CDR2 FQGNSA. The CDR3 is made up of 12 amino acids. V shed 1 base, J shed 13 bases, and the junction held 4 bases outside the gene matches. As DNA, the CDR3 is TGTGCCAGCAGCTTAGTCAGGGGGCCGGAGTATTTT. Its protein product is CASSLVRGPEYF. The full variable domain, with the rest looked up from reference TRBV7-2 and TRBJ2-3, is GAGVSQSPSNKVTEKGKDVELRCDPISGHTALYWYRQSLGQGLEFLIYFQGNSAPDKSGLPSDRFSAERTGGSVSTLTIQRTQQEDSAVYLCASSLVRGPEYFGPGTRLTVL.

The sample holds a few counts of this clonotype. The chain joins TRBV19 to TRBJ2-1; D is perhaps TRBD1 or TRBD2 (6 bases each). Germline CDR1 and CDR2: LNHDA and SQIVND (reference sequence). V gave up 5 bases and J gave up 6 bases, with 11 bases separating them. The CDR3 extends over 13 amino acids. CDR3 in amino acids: CASSWGAGNEQFF. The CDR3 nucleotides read TGTGCCAGTAGTTGGGGGGCTGGCAATGAGCAGTTCTTC.

CDR3 loop: CASSSGGWDGYTF. The CDR3 DNA follows: TGTGCCAGCAGTTCAGGGGGATGGGATGGCTACACCTTC. The V call is TRBV27, the J call TRBJ1-2; TRBD1 aligns across 7 bases. Trimming removed 4 bases from V and 6 bases from J; junction bases left unmatched: 5. CDR3 length: 13 amino acids. Per the germline V gene, CDR1 is MNHEY and CDR2 is SMNVEV (reference sequence).

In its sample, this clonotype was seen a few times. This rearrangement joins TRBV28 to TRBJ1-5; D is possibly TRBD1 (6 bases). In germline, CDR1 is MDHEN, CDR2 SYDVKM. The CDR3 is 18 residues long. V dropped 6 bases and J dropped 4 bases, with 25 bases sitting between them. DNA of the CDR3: TGTGCCAGCAGCCCTGCATGGGGCAGGGGTGGATCAAATCAGCCCCAGCATTTT. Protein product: CASSPAWGRGGSNQPQHF.

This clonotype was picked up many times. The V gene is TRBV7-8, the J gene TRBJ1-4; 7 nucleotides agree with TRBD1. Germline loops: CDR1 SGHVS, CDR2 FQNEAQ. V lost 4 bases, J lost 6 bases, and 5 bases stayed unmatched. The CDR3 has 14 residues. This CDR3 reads CASSSRQGYEKLFF. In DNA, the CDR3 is TGTGCCAGCAGCTCAAGACAGGGCTATGAAAAACTGTTTTTT.

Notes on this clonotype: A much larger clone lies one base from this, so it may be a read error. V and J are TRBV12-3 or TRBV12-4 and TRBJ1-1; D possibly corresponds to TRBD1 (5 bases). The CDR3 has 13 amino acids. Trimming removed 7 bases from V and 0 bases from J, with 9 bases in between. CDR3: CASTQTVNTEAFF. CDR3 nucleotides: TGTGCCAGCACCCAGACAGTGAACACTGAAGCTTTCTTT.

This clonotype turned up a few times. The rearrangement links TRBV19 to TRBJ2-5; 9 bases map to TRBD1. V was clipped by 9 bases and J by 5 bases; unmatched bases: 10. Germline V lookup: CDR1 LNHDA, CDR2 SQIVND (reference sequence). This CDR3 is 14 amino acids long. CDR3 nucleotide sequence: TGTGCCAGCAAGGGACAGGGTAATTTCGAGACCCAGTACTTC. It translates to CASKGQGNFETQYF.

The CDR3 bases are TGTGCCAGCAGCTCCGGACTTTCCACTAGCACAGATACGCAGTATTTT. This gives the protein CASSSGLSTSTDTQYF. V gene TRBV7-3 combines with J gene TRBJ2-3; D possibly corresponds to TRBD2 (5 bases). CDR1 SGHTA and CDR2 FQGTGA come from the germline V gene. The CDR3 has 16 amino acids. V was shortened by 4 bases and J by 0 bases, with 14 bases between the two germline ends.

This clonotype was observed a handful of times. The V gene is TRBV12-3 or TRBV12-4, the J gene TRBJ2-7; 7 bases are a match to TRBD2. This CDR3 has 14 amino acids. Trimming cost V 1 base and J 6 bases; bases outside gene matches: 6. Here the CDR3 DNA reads TGTGCCAGCAGTTTAGGCAGCTCGGGAGGCGAGCAGTACGTC. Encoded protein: CASSLGSSGGEQYV.

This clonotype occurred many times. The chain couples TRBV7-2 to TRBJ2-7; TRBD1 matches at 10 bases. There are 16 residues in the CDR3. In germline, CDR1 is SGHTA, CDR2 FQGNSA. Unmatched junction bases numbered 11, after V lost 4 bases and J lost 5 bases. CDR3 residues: CASSSPGQGGGDEQYF. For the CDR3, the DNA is TGTGCCAGCAGCTCCCCCGGACAGGGGGGTGGAGACGAGCAGTACTTC.

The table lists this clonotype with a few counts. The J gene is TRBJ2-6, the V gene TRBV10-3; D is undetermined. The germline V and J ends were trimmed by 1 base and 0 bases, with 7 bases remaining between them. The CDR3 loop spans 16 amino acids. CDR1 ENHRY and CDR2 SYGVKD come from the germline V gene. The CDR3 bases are TGTGCCATCAGTGAGTGGCACCGCTCTGGGGCCAACGTCCTGACTTTC. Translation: CAISEWHRSGANVLTF.

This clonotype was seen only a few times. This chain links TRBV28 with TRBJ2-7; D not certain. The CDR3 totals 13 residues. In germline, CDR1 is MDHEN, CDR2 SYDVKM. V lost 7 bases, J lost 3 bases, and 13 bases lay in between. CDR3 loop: CASKAAGLYEQYV. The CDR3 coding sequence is TGTGCCAGCAAGGCGGCAGGCCTCTACGAGCAGTACGTC.

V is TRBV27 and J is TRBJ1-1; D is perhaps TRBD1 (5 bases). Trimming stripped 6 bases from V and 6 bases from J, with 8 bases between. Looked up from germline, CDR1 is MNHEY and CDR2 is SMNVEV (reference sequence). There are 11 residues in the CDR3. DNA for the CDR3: TGTGCCAGCAGAGAAGGGGCTGAAGCTTTCTTT. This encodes CASREGAEAFF.

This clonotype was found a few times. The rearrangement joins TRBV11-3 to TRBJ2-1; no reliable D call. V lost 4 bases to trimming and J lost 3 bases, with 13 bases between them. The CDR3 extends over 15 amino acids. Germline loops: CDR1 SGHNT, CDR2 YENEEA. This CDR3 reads CASSSTGPNYNEQFF. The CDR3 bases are TGTGCCAGCAGCTCCACCGGACCCAACTACAATGAGCAGTTCTTC.

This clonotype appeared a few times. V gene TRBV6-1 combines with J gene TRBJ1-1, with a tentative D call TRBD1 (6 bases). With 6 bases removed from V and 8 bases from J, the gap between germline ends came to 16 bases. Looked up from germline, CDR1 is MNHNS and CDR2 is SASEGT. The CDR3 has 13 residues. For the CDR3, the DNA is TGTGCCAGCAGCCAGGGCAGGGGACTCGAAGCTTTCTTT. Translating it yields CASSQGRGLEAFF.

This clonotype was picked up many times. The CDR3 is CASSFRGSLANEQFF. The CDR3 nucleotides are TGTGCCAGCAGCTTCCGGGGTAGCTTGGCCAATGAGCAGTTCTTC. V usage is TRBV11-1 and J usage is TRBJ2-1, with a tentative D call TRBD2 (5 bases). The CDR3 has 15 residues. In germline, CDR1 is SGHAT, CDR2 FQDESV (reference sequence). Between the trimmed V and J ends, which lost 3 bases and 6 bases, there was a span of 15 bases.

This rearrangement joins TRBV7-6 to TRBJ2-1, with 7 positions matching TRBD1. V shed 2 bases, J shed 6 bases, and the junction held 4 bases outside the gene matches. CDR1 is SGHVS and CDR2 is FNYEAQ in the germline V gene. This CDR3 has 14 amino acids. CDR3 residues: CASSLKGTANEQFF. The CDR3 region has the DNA TGTGCCAGCAGCTTAAAGGGGACAGCCAATGAGCAGTTCTTC.